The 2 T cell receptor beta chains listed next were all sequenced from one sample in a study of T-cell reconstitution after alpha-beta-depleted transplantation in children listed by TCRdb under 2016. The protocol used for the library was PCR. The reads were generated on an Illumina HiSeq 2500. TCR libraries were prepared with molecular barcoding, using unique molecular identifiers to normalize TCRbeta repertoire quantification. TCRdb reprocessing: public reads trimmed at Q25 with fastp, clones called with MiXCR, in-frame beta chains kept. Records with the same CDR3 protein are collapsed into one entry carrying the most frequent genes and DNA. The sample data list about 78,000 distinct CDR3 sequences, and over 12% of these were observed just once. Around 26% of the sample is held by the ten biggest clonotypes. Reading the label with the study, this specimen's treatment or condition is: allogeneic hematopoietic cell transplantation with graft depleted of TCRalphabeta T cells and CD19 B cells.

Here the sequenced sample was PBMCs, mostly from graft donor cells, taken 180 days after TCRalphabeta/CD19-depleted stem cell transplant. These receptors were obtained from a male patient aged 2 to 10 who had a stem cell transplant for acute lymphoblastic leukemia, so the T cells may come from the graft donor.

The CDR3 reads CASRGGHRETQYF. The CDR3 DNA is TGTGCCAGCAGAGGAGGACACAGGGAGACCCAGTACTTC. The chain couples TRBV2 to TRBJ2-5; D might be TRBD1 or TRBD2, each matching 5 bases. The CDR3 covers 13 residues. Germline CDR1 reads SNHLY; CDR2 reads FYNNEI. The V gene lost 6 bases and the J gene lost 5 bases, with 13 bases spanning the gap.

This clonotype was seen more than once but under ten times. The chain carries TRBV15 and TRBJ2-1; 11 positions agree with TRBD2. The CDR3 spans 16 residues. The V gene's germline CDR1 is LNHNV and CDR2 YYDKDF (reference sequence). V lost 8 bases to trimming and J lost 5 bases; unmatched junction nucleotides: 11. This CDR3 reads CATYLPGTSGDNEQFF. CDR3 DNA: TGTGCCACCTACCTTCCCGGGACTAGCGGAGACAATGAGCAGTTCTTC.